This T cell receptor beta chain was identified in a study of blood T cell repertoires in COVID-19. This clone was seen only a few times. CDR1 and CDR2 from the germline V gene are LGHDT and YNNKEL (reference sequence). This CDR3 is built from 15 residues. The ends were cut back, 2 bases at V and 0 bases at J, with 10 bases in the middle. Clones were sequenced by immunoSEQ multiplex PCR, and TCRdb holds only the in-frame ones, with some missing. This sample carries hundreds of thousands of clones, 84% of them seen once, and the ten largest clones take approximately 9%. Sequenced input: peripheral blood. This TCR came from a human donor in a cohort sampled during active COVID-19. The chain recombines TRBV3-1 (or the pseudogene TRBV3-2) with TRBJ1-1, with D uncertain. CDR3 amino acids: CASSQSDGMNTEAFF. The DNA for the CDR3 is TGTGCCAGCAGCCAATCTGACGGGATGAACACTGAAGCTTTCTTT.